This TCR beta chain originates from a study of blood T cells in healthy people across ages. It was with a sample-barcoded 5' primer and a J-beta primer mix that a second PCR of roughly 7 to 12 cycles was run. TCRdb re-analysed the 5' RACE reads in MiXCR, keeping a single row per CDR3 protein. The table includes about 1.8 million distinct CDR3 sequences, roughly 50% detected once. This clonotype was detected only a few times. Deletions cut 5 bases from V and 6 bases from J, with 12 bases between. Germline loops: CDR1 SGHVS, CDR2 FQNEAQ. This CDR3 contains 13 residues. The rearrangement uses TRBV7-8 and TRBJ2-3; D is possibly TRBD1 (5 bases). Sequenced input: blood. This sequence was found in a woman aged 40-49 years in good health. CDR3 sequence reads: CASSRQLLDTQYF. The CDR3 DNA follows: TGTGCCAGCAGCCGACAGCTACTGGATACGCAGTATTTT. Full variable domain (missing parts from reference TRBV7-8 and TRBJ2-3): GAGVSQSPRYKVAKRGQDVALRCDPISGHVSLFWYQQALGQGPEFLTYFQNEAQLDKSGLPSDRFFAERPEGSVSTLKIQRTQQEDSAVYLCASSRQLLDTQYFGPGTRLTVL.